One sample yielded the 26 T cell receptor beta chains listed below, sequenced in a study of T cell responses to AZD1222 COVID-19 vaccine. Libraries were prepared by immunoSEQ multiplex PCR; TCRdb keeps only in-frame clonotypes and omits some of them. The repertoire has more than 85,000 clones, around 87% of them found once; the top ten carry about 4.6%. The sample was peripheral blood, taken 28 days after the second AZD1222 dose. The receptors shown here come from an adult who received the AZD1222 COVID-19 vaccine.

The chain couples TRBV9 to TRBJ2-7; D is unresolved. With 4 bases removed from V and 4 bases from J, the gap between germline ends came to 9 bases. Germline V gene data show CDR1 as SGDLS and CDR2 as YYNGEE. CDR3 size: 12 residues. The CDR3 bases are TGTGCCAGCAGCCCCCGTGGGTACGAGCAGTACTTC. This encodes CASSPRGYEQYF.

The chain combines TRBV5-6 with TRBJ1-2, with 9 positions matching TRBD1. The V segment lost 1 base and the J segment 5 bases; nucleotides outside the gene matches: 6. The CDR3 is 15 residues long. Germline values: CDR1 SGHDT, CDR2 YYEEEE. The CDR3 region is CASSLRDRVEYGYTF. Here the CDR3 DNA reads TGTGCCAGCAGCTTGAGGGACAGGGTAGAGTATGGCTACACCTTC.

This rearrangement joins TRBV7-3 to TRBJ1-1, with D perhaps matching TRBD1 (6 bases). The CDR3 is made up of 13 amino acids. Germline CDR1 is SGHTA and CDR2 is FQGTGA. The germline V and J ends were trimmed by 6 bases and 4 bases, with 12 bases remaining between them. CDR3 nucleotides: TGTGCCAGCAGTTTTGACAGGCTCACTGAAGCTTTCTTT. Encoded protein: CASSFDRLTEAFF.

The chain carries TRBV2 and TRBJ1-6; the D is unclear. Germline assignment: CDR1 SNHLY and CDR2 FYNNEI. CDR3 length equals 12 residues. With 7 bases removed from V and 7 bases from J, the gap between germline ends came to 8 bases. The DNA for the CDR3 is TGTGCCAGCACCCTAGGGAATTCACCCCTCCACTTT. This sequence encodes CASTLGNSPLHF.

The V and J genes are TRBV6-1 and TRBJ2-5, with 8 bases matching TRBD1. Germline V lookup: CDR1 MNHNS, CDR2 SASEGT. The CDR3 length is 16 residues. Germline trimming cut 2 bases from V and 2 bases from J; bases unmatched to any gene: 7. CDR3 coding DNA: TGTGCCAGCAGTGAAACAGGGGGAGCCGGACAAGAGACCCAGTACTTC. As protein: CASSETGGAGQETQYF.

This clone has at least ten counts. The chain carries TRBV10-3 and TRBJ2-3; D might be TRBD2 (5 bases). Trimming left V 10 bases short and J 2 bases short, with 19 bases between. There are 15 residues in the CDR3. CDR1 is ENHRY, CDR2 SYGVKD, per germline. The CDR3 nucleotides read TGTGCCACCCGCCCGGGGTCGACTTCCACAGATACGCAGTATTTT. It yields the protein CATRPGSTSTDTQYF.

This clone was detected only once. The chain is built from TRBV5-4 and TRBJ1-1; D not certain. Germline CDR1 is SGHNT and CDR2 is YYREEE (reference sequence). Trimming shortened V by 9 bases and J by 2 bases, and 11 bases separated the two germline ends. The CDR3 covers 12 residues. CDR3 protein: CAIHLPNTEAFF. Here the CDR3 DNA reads TGTGCCATCCACCTCCCCAACACTGAAGCTTTCTTT.

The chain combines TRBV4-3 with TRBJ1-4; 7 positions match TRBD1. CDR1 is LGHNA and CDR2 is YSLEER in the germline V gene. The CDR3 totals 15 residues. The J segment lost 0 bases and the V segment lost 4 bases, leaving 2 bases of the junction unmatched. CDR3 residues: CASSPTGATNEKLFF. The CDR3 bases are TGCGCCAGCAGCCCAACAGGGGCAACTAATGAAAAACTGTTTTTT.

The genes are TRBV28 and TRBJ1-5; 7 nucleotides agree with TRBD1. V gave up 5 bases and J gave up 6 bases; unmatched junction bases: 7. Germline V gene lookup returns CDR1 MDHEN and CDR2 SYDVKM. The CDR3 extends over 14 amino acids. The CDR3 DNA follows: TGTGCCAGCAGTCCACCCACAGGGGTTCAGCCCCAGCATTTT. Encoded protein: CASSPPTGVQPQHF.

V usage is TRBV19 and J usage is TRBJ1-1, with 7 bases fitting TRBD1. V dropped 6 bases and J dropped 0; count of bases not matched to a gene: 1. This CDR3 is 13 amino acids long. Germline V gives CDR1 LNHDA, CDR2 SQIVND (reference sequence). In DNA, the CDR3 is TGTGCCAGTAGCGGGACAGTGAACACTGAAGCTTTCTTT. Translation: CASSGTVNTEAFF. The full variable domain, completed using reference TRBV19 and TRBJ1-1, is DGGITQSPKYLFRKEGQNVTLSCEQNLNHDAMYWYRQDPGQGLRLIYYSQIVNDFQKGDIAEGYSVSREKKESFPLTVTSAQKNPTAFYLCASSGTVNTEAFFGQGTRLTVV.

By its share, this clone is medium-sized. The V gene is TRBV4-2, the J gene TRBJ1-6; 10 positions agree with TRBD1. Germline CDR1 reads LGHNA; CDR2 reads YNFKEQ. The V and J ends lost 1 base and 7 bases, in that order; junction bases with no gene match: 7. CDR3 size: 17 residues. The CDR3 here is CASSQGGTGAGNSPLHF. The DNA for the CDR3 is TGTGCCAGCAGCCAAGGGGGGACAGGGGCCGGGAATTCACCCCTCCACTTT.

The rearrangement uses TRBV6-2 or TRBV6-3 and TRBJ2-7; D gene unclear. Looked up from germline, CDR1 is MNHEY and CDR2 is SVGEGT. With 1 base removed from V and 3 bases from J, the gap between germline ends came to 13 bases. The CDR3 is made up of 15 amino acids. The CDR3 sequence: CASSYLSGYGYEQYF. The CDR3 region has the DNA TGTGCCAGCAGTTACTTGAGTGGGTACGGCTACGAGCAGTACTTC.

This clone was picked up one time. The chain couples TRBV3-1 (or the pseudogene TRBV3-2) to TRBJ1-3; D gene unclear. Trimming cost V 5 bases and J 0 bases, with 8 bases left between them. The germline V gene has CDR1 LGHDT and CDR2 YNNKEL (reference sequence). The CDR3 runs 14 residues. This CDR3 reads CASSSVSSGNTIYF. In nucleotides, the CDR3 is TGTGCCAGCAGCAGCGTTAGCTCTGGAAACACCATATATTTT.

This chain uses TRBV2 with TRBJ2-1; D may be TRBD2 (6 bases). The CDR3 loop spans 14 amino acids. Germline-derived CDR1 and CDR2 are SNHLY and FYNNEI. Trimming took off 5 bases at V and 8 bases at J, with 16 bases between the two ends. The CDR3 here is CASSSLGRFDEQFF. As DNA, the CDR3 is TGTGCCAGCAGTTCGCTAGGGAGGTTTGATGAGCAGTTCTTC.

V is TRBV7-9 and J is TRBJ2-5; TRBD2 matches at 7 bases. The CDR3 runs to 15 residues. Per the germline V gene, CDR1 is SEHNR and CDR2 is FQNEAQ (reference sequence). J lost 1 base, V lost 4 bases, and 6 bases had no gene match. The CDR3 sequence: CASSSTSWGQETQYF. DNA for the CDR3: TGTGCCAGCAGCTCGACTAGCTGGGGCCAAGAGACCCAGTACTTC.

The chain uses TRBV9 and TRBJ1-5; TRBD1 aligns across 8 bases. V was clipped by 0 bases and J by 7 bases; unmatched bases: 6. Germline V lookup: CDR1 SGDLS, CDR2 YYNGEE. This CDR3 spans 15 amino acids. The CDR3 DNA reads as TGTGCCAGCAGCGTAGGATTCAGGGGGCACCAGCCCCAGCATTTT. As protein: CASSVGFRGHQPQHF.

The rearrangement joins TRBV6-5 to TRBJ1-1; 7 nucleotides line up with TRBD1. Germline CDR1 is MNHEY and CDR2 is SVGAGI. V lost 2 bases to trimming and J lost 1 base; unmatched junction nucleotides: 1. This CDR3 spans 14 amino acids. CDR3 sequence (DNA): TGTGCCAGCAGTTACGGGACAGCGAACACTGAAGCTTTCTTT. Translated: CASSYGTANTEAFF.

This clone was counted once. CDR3 DNA sequence: TGTGCCAGCAGCTCTACAGGGTGGGCTAATGAAAAACTGTTTTTT. Encoded protein: CASSSTGWANEKLFF. This rearrangement joins TRBV7-9 to TRBJ1-4, with D possibly being TRBD1 (6 bases). Germline loops: CDR1 SEHNR, CDR2 FQNEAQ (reference sequence). Trimming took off 4 bases at V and 3 bases at J, with 12 bases between the two ends. The CDR3 spans 15 residues.

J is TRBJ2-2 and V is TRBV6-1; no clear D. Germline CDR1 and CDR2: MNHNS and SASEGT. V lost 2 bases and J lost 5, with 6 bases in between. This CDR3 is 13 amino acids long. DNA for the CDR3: TGTGCCAGCAGTGAACTGGGGACCGGGGAGCTGTTTTTT. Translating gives CASSELGTGELFF.

The CDR3 nucleotides are TGTGCCAGCAGCTCAAACGGCCAGCGGGGGACCGGGGAGACCCAGTACTTC. Residues: CASSSNGQRGTGETQYF. The rearrangement joins TRBV5-4 to TRBJ2-5; TRBD2 aligns across 8 bases. V dropped 3 bases and J dropped 5; count of bases not matched to a gene: 15. There are 17 residues in the CDR3. The V gene's germline CDR1 is SGHNT and CDR2 YYREEE (reference sequence).

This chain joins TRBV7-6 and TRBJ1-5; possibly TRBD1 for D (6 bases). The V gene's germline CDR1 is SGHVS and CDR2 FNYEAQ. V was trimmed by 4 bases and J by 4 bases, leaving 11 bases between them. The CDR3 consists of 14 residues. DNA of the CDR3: TGTGCCAGCAGCTCTGGACAGTTTAATCAGCCCCAGCATTTT. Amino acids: CASSSGQFNQPQHF.

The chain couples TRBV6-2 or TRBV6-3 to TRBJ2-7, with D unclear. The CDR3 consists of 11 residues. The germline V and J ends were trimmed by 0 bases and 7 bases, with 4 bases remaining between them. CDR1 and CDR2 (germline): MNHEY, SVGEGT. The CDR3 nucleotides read TGTGCCAGCAGTTACTCGATTGAGCAGTACTTC. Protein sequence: CASSYSIEQYF.

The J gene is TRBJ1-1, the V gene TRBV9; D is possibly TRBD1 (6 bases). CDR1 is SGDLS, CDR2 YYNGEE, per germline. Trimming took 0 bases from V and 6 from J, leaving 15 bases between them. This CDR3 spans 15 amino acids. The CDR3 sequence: CASSVGGGPISEAFF. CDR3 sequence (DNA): TGTGCCAGCAGCGTAGGCGGGGGGCCCATTTCTGAAGCTTTCTTT.

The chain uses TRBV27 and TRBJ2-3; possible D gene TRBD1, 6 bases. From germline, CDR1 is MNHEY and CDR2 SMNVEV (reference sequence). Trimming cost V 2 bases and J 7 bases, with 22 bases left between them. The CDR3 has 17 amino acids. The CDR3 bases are TGTGCCAGCAGTTTAATCCGACAACAGGGCCCCGGGAATACGCAGTATTTT. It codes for CASSLIRQQGPGNTQYF.

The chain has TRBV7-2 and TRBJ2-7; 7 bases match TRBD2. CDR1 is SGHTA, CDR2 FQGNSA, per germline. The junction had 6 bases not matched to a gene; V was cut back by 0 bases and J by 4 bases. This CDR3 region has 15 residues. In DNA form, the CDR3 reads TGTGCCAGCAGCTTAGCTAGGACGCGGGGGTACGAGCAGTACTTC. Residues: CASSLARTRGYEQYF.

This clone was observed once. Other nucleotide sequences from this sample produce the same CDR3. DNA of the CDR3: TGCGCCAGCAGCCAAGAAGGGGTAGGGACTGAAGCTTTCTTT. As protein: CASSQEGVGTEAFF. The rearrangement links TRBV4-1 to TRBJ1-1; perhaps TRBD1 as D (5 bases). The CDR3 has 14 amino acids. The germline CDR1 and CDR2 sequences are MGHRA and YSYEKL. V shed 0 bases and J shed 5 bases, with 10 bases lying between them.